Shown below are 30 T cell receptor beta chains from a single sample sequenced in a study of T-cell reconstitution after alpha-beta-depleted transplantation in children. Preparation of the TCRbeta library used unique molecular identifiers. Via MiXCR, TCRdb re-called the PCR reads, giving one row per CDR3 protein. The sample gives about 16,000 distinct CDR3 sequences, around 8.3% of which show up once; less than 40% is in the top ten. This sample comprised PBMCs, mostly from graft donor cells, obtained 60 days after TCRalphabeta/CD19-depleted stem cell transplant. These receptors came from a boy under two years old who had a stem cell transplant for Wiskott-Aldrich syndrome, so the T cells may come from the graft donor.

This clonotype has only a few counts. This chain joins TRBV20-1 and TRBJ2-7; TRBD2 aligns across 11 bases. CDR1 is DFQATT and CDR2 is SNEGSKA in the germline V gene (reference sequence). J gave up 7 bases and V 5 bases, and 4 bases lay outside the gene matches. CDR3 length: 12 residues. The CDR3 reads CSAGASGREQYF. DNA for the CDR3: TGCAGTGCTGGGGCTAGCGGGAGGGAGCAGTACTTC.

The V gene is TRBV11-1, the J gene TRBJ2-1, with TRBD2 matching 11 bases. Germline loops: CDR1 SGHAT, CDR2 FQDESV (reference sequence). J was trimmed by 1 base and V by 4 bases; bases with no gene match: 15. CDR3 length: 20 amino acids. The CDR3 nucleotides read TGTGCCAGCAGCTCCCCCCCGGGAACTAGCGGGAGTGGATCCTACAATGAGCAGTTCTTC. Translating gives CASSSPPGTSGSGSYNEQFF. Full variable domain (remainder filled in from reference TRBV11-1 and TRBJ2-1): EAEVAQSPRYKITEKSQAVAFWCDPISGHATLYWYRQILGQGPELLVQFQDESVVDDSQLPKDRFSAERLKGVDSTLKIQPAELGDSAMYLCASSSPPGTSGSGSYNEQFFGPGTRLTVL.

This clonotype was seen more than once but under ten times. The J gene is TRBJ2-7, the V gene TRBV12-3 or TRBV12-4, with D hard to call. The CDR3 length is 12 residues. V gave up 6 bases and J gave up 4 bases, with 10 bases separating them. CDR3 protein: CASRAGKYEQYF. CDR3 DNA: TGTGCCAGCAGAGCCGGCAAGTACGAGCAGTACTTC.

The genes are TRBV20-1 and TRBJ2-1; D possibly corresponds to TRBD2 (5 bases). The germline V gene has CDR1 DFQATT and CDR2 SNEGSKA (reference sequence). V dropped 6 bases and J dropped 3 bases, with 9 bases sitting between them. This CDR3 spans 12 amino acids. In DNA form, the CDR3 reads TGCAGTGCACGGACTTTCTACAATGAGCAGTTCTTC. Its translation is CSARTFYNEQFF.

This clonotype was recorded at least ten times. J is TRBJ2-7 and V is TRBV7-8; 9 nucleotides line up with TRBD2. The CDR3 is 15 residues long. Germline V gives CDR1 SGHVS, CDR2 FQNEAQ. V shed 5 bases, J shed 0 bases, and the junction held 5 bases outside the gene matches. The CDR3 here is CASSLQTSGSYEQYF. DNA for the CDR3: TGTGCCAGCAGCCTCCAGACTAGCGGCTCCTACGAGCAGTACTTC.

This clonotype was observed at least ten times. The rearrangement links TRBV5-4 to TRBJ2-7; 7 nucleotides agree with TRBD2. The CDR3 is 16 amino acids. V was pared by 0 bases and J by 3 bases, with 9 bases of the junction left unmatched. In germline, CDR1 is SGHNT, CDR2 YYREEE (reference sequence). The CDR3 DNA reads TGTGCCAGCAGCTTGGTGGGGGACTACGTTAACTACGAGCAGTACTTC. It encodes CASSLVGDYVNYEQYF.

This clonotype has at least ten counts. The chain joins TRBV2 to TRBJ2-5; 7 bases align to TRBD2. Germline V gene sequence: CDR1 SNHLY, CDR2 FYNNEI. The CDR3 consists of 17 residues. V was pared by 2 bases and J by 5 bases, with 14 bases of the junction left unmatched. Here the CDR3 DNA reads TGTGCCAGCAGTGAAAGTAAGTCGGCTAGCGGCTGGGAGACCCAGTACTTC. Its translation: CASSESKSASGWETQYF.

This clonotype was counted between two and nine times. The rearrangement links TRBV28 to TRBJ1-1; tentative D call: TRBD1 (6 bases). Trimming took off 6 bases at V and 6 bases at J, with 17 bases between the two ends. The length of the CDR3 is 14 residues. From germline, CDR1 is MDHEN and CDR2 SYDVKM. The CDR3 is CASRNREVGPEAFF. CDR3 DNA sequence: TGTGCCAGCAGAAACAGGGAGGTCGGCCCTGAAGCTTTCTTT.

This clonotype was counted a single time. This chain uses TRBV18 with TRBJ2-7, with 14 bases lining up with TRBD2. The germline gives CDR1 KGHSH, CDR2 LQKENI. With V trimmed by 5 bases and J by 4 bases, 4 bases remained unmatched. The CDR3 loop spans 15 amino acids. The CDR3 region is CASSTRLAGGYEQYF. The CDR3 DNA reads TGTGCCAGCTCAACTAGACTAGCGGGAGGGTACGAGCAGTACTTC.

This chain uses TRBV19 with TRBJ1-3, with D unclear. Germline V gene lookup returns CDR1 LNHDA and CDR2 SQIVND (reference sequence). The CDR3 spans 15 residues. V shed 7 bases and J shed 0 bases, with 13 bases lying between them. CDR3 in DNA: TGTGCCAGTACCAAACTCGGAGGCTCTGGAAACACCATATATTTT. Translating gives CASTKLGGSGNTIYF. Full variable domain (remainder filled in from reference TRBV19 and TRBJ1-3): DGGITQSPKYLFRKEGQNVTLSCEQNLNHDAMYWYRQDPGQGLRLIYYSQIVNDFQKGDIAEGYSVSREKKESFPLTVTSAQKNPTAFYLCASTKLGGSGNTIYFGEGSWLTVV.

This chain joins TRBV12-5 and TRBJ2-1, with D maybe TRBD2 (5 bases). The germline V gene has CDR1 LGHNT and CDR2 FRNRAP. The CDR3 runs to 16 residues. Trimming removed 2 bases from V and 0 bases from J, with 11 bases in between. The CDR3 spells CASGLSIGSSYNEQFF. The CDR3 DNA reads as TGTGCTAGTGGTTTGAGTATAGGGAGCTCCTACAATGAGCAGTTCTTC.

At least ten counts were recorded for this clonotype. The chain has TRBV15 and TRBJ2-5, with D hard to call. Trimming pared 3 bases from V and 0 bases from J, leaving 14 bases between. Germline CDR1 reads LNHNV; CDR2 reads YYDKDF (reference sequence). This CDR3 is 16 amino acids long. The CDR3 bases are TGTGCCACCAGCAGGGGTGGGCTGGGGTACCAAGAGACCCAGTACTTC. It is translated as CATSRGGLGYQETQYF.

This clonotype was counted a few times. The chain combines TRBV20-1 with TRBJ2-1, with D tentatively TRBD2 (6 bases). Trimming shortened V by 0 bases and J by 12 bases, and 12 bases separated the two germline ends. CDR1 and CDR2 (germline): DFQATT, SNEGSKA (reference sequence). The CDR3 runs 12 residues. The CDR3 sequence: CSARDRLAWQFF. Here the CDR3 DNA reads TGCAGTGCTAGAGATAGGCTAGCGTGGCAGTTCTTC.

The J gene is TRBJ1-2, the V gene TRBV2, with TRBD1 as a possible D gene (6 bases). Germline loops: CDR1 SNHLY, CDR2 FYNNEI. The CDR3 runs 17 residues. V was trimmed by 7 bases and J by 6 bases, leaving 27 bases between them. CDR3 coding DNA: TGTGCCAGCACCGAGGGGGGGGCGTTTAATTTGGTCGATGGCTACACCTTC. Amino acids: CASTEGGAFNLVDGYTF.

This clonotype was observed many times. The chain carries TRBV10-3 and TRBJ2-7, with TRBD1 matching 9 bases. Germline V gene sequence: CDR1 ENHRY, CDR2 SYGVKD. This CDR3 comprises 14 residues. V was pared by 8 bases and J by 3 bases, with 8 bases of the junction left unmatched. This CDR3 is CAILPGQGDYEQYF. As DNA, the CDR3 is TGTGCCATCCTTCCGGGACAGGGAGACTACGAGCAGTACTTC.

As regards this clonotype: A single base separates this from a much larger clone, so it may be a read error. V and J are TRBV7-9 and TRBJ2-7, with D possibly being TRBD1 (6 bases). V was clipped by 5 bases and J by 2 bases, with 10 bases between them. CDR3 length: 13 residues. The V gene's germline CDR1 is SEHNR and CDR2 FQNEAQ (reference sequence). CDR3 in amino acids: CASSPPGAYEQYF. In nucleotides, the CDR3 is TGTGCCAGCAGCCCCCCAGGGGCCTACGAGCAGTACTTC.

This chain uses TRBV6-5 with TRBJ2-2; 10 bases fit TRBD2. Germline CDR1 is MNHEY and CDR2 is SVGAGI. Unmatched junction bases numbered 8, after V lost 6 bases and J lost 7 bases. This CDR3 has 15 amino acids. CDR3 region: CASRLAGVIGGELFF. The CDR3 region has the DNA TGTGCCAGCAGGCTAGCGGGAGTTATCGGCGGGGAGCTGTTTTTT.

In its sample, this clonotype is medium-sized. The chain has TRBV5-1 and TRBJ2-7; maybe TRBD2 (6 bases). Deletions cut 0 bases from V and 5 bases from J, with 15 bases between. This CDR3 comprises 15 residues. Looked up from germline, CDR1 is SGHRS and CDR2 is YFSETQ. The CDR3 spells CASSLVRGGLHEQYF. The CDR3 coding sequence is TGCGCCAGCAGCTTGGTCCGCGGAGGGTTGCACGAGCAGTACTTC.

This clonotype occurred many times. The chain is built from TRBV7-2 and TRBJ2-5, with D possibly being TRBD2 (6 bases). The CDR3 contains 13 residues. Germline CDR1 and CDR2: SGHTA and FQGNSA. Trimming took off 5 bases at V and 4 bases at J, with 11 bases between the two ends. CDR3 sequence: CASSRGLRETQYF. CDR3 nucleotide sequence: TGTGCCAGCAGCCGCGGACTACGAGAGACCCAGTACTTC.

This clonotype was recorded at least ten times. The chain combines TRBV7-3 with TRBJ2-2; D not certain. Trimming shortened V by 5 bases and J by 7 bases, and 8 bases separated the two germline ends. CDR1 SGHTA and CDR2 FQGTGA come from the germline V gene. The CDR3 is 12 amino acids. CDR3 protein: CASSVTDGELFF. In DNA, the CDR3 is TGTGCCAGCAGCGTTACGGACGGGGAGCTGTTTTTT.

The rearrangement joins TRBV20-1 to TRBJ2-7; the match to TRBD1 covers 10 bases. J lost 4 bases, V lost 5 bases, and 8 bases had no gene match. The V gene's germline CDR1 is DFQATT and CDR2 SNEGSKA (reference sequence). The CDR3 contains 14 residues. Here the CDR3 reads CSAHPDRGRYEQYF. Here the CDR3 DNA reads TGCAGTGCTCACCCCGACAGGGGGCGGTACGAGCAGTACTTC.

About this clonotype: This may be a read error, as it is one base from a much larger clone. The V gene is TRBV20-1, the J gene TRBJ2-3, with 9 bases identical to TRBD2. V was clipped by 3 bases and J by 6 bases; unmatched bases: 7. This CDR3 spans 14 amino acids. CDR1 DFQATT and CDR2 SNEGSKA come from the germline V gene (reference sequence). The CDR3 bases are TGCAGTGCTAGTACCCTAGCGGGGTCCGATACGCAGTATTTT. Translated, it gives CSASTLAGSDTQYF.

This clonotype has a count of ten or more. The chain joins TRBV27 to TRBJ2-1; D unclear. The V gene lost 2 bases and the J gene lost 2 bases, with 10 bases spanning the gap. The germline CDR1 and CDR2 sequences are MNHEY and SMNVEV (reference sequence). This CDR3 is built from 15 residues. Here the CDR3 DNA reads TGTGCCAGCAGTTTAGATCGAGCTACCTACAATGAGCAGTTCTTC. This translates into CASSLDRATYNEQFF.

This clonotype was found a few times. The V and J genes are TRBV7-9 and TRBJ2-7; D gene unclear. Germline assignment: CDR1 SEHNR and CDR2 FQNEAQ (reference sequence). The CDR3 sequence is 15 residues long. Between the trimmed V and J ends, which lost 5 bases and 2 bases, there was a span of 16 bases. CDR3 sequence: CASSPSVWATYEQYF. For the CDR3, the DNA is TGTGCCAGCAGCCCTTCGGTCTGGGCTACCTACGAGCAGTACTTC.

This clonotype was seen a few times. The chain couples TRBV15 to TRBJ2-5; D remains ambiguous. Germline V gene data show CDR1 as LNHNV and CDR2 as YYDKDF (reference sequence). The CDR3 totals 17 residues. V was cut by 1 base and J by 5 bases, with 20 bases left in between. The CDR3 sequence: CATSRGADVRVSETQYF. Written as DNA, the CDR3 is TGTGCCACCAGCAGAGGTGCGGACGTTCGGGTCAGCGAGACCCAGTACTTC.

The V and J genes are TRBV5-1 and TRBJ2-1; 8 nucleotides agree with TRBD1. This CDR3 contains 15 residues. Germline trimming cut 0 bases from V and 3 bases from J; bases unmatched to any gene: 2. Germline assignment: CDR1 SGHRS and CDR2 YFSETQ. The CDR3 DNA sequence: TGCGCCAGCAGCTTGGCCGGACAGGGCTACAATGAGCAGTTCTTC. Protein: CASSLAGQGYNEQFF.

At least ten counts were recorded for this clonotype. The V gene is TRBV3-1, the J gene TRBJ2-1, with 12 bases lining up with TRBD2. The CDR3 length is 17 residues. The germline gives CDR1 LGHDT, CDR2 YNNKEL (reference sequence). After removal of 0 bases from V and 7 bases from J, the junction contained 7 bases not matched to a gene. CDR3 sequence: CASSQDGRLAGVNEQFF. DNA of the CDR3: TGTGCCAGCAGCCAAGATGGGAGACTAGCGGGAGTAAATGAGCAGTTCTTC.

In its sample, this clonotype was seen many times. The chain employs TRBV7-2 and TRBJ1-5; no clear D. The CDR3 extends over 13 amino acids. The V end lost 1 base, the J end lost 4 bases, and 5 bases lay between the germline ends. CDR1 is SGHTA and CDR2 is FQGNSA in the germline V gene. This CDR3 is CASSLGPNQPQHF. For the CDR3, the DNA is TGTGCCAGCAGCTTAGGTCCGAATCAGCCCCAGCATTTT. Full variable domain (outside the CDR3, taken from reference TRBV7-2 and TRBJ1-5): GAGVSQSPSNKVTEKGKDVELRCDPISGHTALYWYRQSLGQGLEFLIYFQGNSAPDKSGLPSDRFSAERTGGSVSTLTIQRTQQEDSAVYLCASSLGPNQPQHFGDGTRLSIL.

This clonotype was seen repeatedly, ten times or more. The chain employs TRBV5-1 and TRBJ2-7; the D gene is possibly TRBD2 (6 bases). The V end was cut by 0 bases, the J end by 2 bases, with 12 bases between. Per the germline V gene, CDR1 is SGHRS and CDR2 is YFSETQ. The CDR3 covers 15 residues. The CDR3 DNA reads TGCGCCAGCAGCTTGGCCTGGGAGGCCCCCTACGAGCAGTACTTC. This sequence encodes CASSLAWEAPYEQYF.

On this clonotype: This could be a read error, since a much larger clone is one nucleotide away. The rearrangement links TRBV5-1 to TRBJ2-4; 8 bases are a match to TRBD1. Germline V CDR1 and CDR2: SGHRS, YFSETQ. The CDR3 length is 15 residues. With 2 bases clipped from V and 7 bases from J, the junction kept 8 bases outside the gene matches. CDR3 loop: CASSFVGQGCNIQYF. The CDR3 region has the DNA TGCGCCAGCAGCTTCGTAGGACAGGGCTGTAACATTCAGTACTTC.